Listed here is a single T cell receptor (beta chain). Time point specified: newly diagnosed GD, antithyroid drugs for less than 3 months. With RNA extracted from PBMCs as input, the TCR library was made. Building of the TCR beta libraries involved iRepertoire HTBI primers and Arm-PCR of CDR3 regions. TCRdb used MiXCR to reprocess the multiplex PCR reads, holding one entry per CDR3 protein. The sample records about 470,000 distinct CDR3 sequences, approximately 15% being singletons. The sample comes from a study of regulatory T cells in long-lasting Graves disease. Germline V lookup: CDR1 LGHNA, CDR2 YNFKEQ. The CDR3 has 17 residues. V lost 0 bases, J lost 5 bases, and 10 bases stayed unmatched. The same sample was also studied in work on T cells in Graves' hyperthyroidism and ophthalmopathy. That study adds: Classification by a 13 V-J model distinguished ophthalmopathy from stable hyperthyroidism.

The sample here was peripheral blood mononuclear cells (PBMCs), taken at new diagnosis, from a patient treated with antithyroid drugs. The rearrangement uses TRBV4-2 and TRBJ1-1; the match to TRBD1 covers 9 bases. The origin of this receptor is a woman aged 25 to 45 with Graves disease. The CDR3 DNA reads as TGTGCCAGCAGCCAAGAGGTAGAACAGGGGGCGTTTACTGAAGCTTTCTTT. This codes for CASSQEVEQGAFTEAFF.